The 24 T cell receptor beta chains in this list originate from one sample, sequenced in a study of blood T cell repertoires in COVID-19 (dated by TCRdb to 2018 to 2020). Library preparation used the immunoSEQ multiplex PCR assay. Here the immuneACCESS table is served through TCRdb, limited to in-frame sequences with V and J called. Missing clones are a known gap in these copies; in checked studies unresolved V genes cover under half, and the rest lacks a known reason. The sample includes under 200,000 clones, with about nine tenths observed a single time. About 0.54% of the sample is held by the ten biggest clonotypes. Specimen: peripheral blood. The receptors originated from a man aged 45-65 years with acute or convalescent COVID-19.

Only one count was recorded for this clone. The chain combines TRBV7-8 with TRBJ1-1; perhaps TRBD1 as D (6 bases). Germline V gene sequence: CDR1 SGHVS, CDR2 FQNEAQ. The CDR3 contains 17 residues. V was cut by 0 bases and J by 3 bases, with 17 bases left in between. Here the CDR3 reads CASSLAYYRVGDTEAFF. DNA of the CDR3: TGTGCCAGCAGCTTAGCTTACTACAGGGTAGGTGACACTGAAGCTTTCTTT.

The chain employs TRBV18 and TRBJ2-1; unclear D gene. Trimming left V 5 bases short and J 5 bases short, with 7 bases between. Germline V lookup: CDR1 KGHSH, CDR2 LQKENI. This CDR3 is built from 12 residues. CDR3 residues: CASSSRDNEQFF. Written as DNA, the CDR3 is TGTGCCAGCTCATCCCGGGACAATGAGCAGTTCTTC.

This chain joins TRBV7-9 and TRBJ2-1, with 7 bases aligning to TRBD1. Germline CDR1 reads SEHNR; CDR2 reads FQNEAQ (reference sequence). The CDR3 contains 15 residues. The trim removed 8 bases at V and 0 bases at J, leaving 7 bases unmatched. The CDR3 nucleotides are TGTGCCAGCGGGGCAACAGGGGTCTCCTACAATGAGCAGTTCTTC. Translation: CASGATGVSYNEQFF.

The rearrangement links TRBV9 to TRBJ2-2, with D perhaps matching TRBD2 (6 bases). The V gene lost 3 bases and the J gene lost 5 bases, with 11 bases spanning the gap. Germline V gene lookup returns CDR1 SGDLS and CDR2 YYNGEE. This CDR3 comprises 14 residues. The CDR3 is CASSGTTLTGELFF. In DNA, the CDR3 is TGTGCCAGCAGCGGGACTACGCTTACCGGGGAGCTGTTTTTT.

The rearrangement joins TRBV5-1 to TRBJ1-2; D might be TRBD1 (5 bases). Deletions cut 2 bases from V and 7 bases from J, with 9 bases between. The V gene's germline CDR1 is SGHRS and CDR2 YFSETQ. The CDR3 is made up of 12 amino acids. In DNA, the CDR3 is TGCGCCAGCAGCTTAAGGGGTTCTGGCTACACCTTC. Its translation: CASSLRGSGYTF. Drawing the rest from reference TRBV5-1 and TRBJ1-2, the complete variable domain is KAGVTQTPRYLIKTRGQQVTLSCSPISGHRSVSWYQQTPGQGLQFLFEYFSETQRNKGNFPGRFSGRQFSNSRSEMNVSTLELGDSALYLCASSLRGSGYTFGSGTRLTVV.

V is TRBV6-5 and J is TRBJ2-1, with D maybe TRBD2 (5 bases). The CDR3 is made up of 14 amino acids. V gave up 10 bases and J gave up 5 bases, with 18 bases separating them. Germline V gene lookup returns CDR1 MNHEY and CDR2 SVGAGI. This chain's CDR3 is CATRSAGGHNEQFF. The CDR3 DNA follows: TGTGCCACCCGGTCGGCGGGCGGTCACAATGAGCAGTTCTTC.

The chain employs TRBV10-3 and TRBJ2-7; D possibly corresponds to TRBD1 (5 bases). The CDR3 has 12 residues. Germline loops: CDR1 ENHRY, CDR2 SYGVKD. Trimming took off 10 bases at V and 1 base at J, with 11 bases between the two ends. This chain's CDR3 is CATEDNSYEQYF. In DNA form, the CDR3 reads TGTGCCACCGAGGACAATTCCTACGAGCAGTACTTC.

This clone was counted only a few times. The CDR3 here is CASSQDTGGEVWKVEAFF. CDR3 coding DNA: TGTGCCAGCAGCCAAGATACTGGGGGCGAAGTGTGGAAAGTTGAAGCTTTCTTT. The chain combines TRBV3-1 (or the pseudogene TRBV3-2) with TRBJ1-1; maybe TRBD1 (6 bases). Trimming cost V 0 bases and J 7 bases, with 24 bases left between them. This CDR3 contains 18 residues. The V gene's germline CDR1 is LGHDT and CDR2 YNNKEL (reference sequence).

CDR3 nucleotides: TGTGCCAGCAGTTTAGGAGCTTACGGGGCCAACGTCCTGACTTTC. Protein: CASSLGAYGANVLTF. V gene TRBV28 combines with J gene TRBJ2-6; D is undetermined. The CDR3 loop spans 15 amino acids. Germline values: CDR1 MDHEN, CDR2 SYDVKM. Trimming removed 2 bases from V and 4 bases from J, with 9 bases in between.

The V gene is TRBV12-3 or TRBV12-4, the J gene TRBJ2-3, with a tentative D call TRBD2 (5 bases). The CDR3 is 13 amino acids. V shed 5 bases and J shed 6 bases, with 12 bases lying between them. CDR3 in amino acids: CASSLFRRDTQYF. The CDR3 bases are TGTGCCAGCAGTCTATTTAGGAGGGATACGCAGTATTTT.

This chain links TRBV28 with TRBJ1-5, with D uncertain. V was clipped by 6 bases and J by 4 bases, with 13 bases between them. The CDR3 loop spans 14 amino acids. Germline V lookup: CDR1 MDHEN, CDR2 SYDVKM. The CDR3: CASRLRDLNQPQHF. In nucleotides, the CDR3 is TGTGCCAGCAGACTCCGGGATCTAAATCAGCCCCAGCATTTT.

The chain recombines TRBV7-9 with TRBJ2-1; no clear D. The ends were cut back, 0 bases at V and 7 bases at J, with 10 bases in the middle. The germline CDR1 and CDR2 sequences are SEHNR and FQNEAQ (reference sequence). CDR3 length: 14 residues. This CDR3 reads CASSLALISNEQFF. Written as DNA, the CDR3 is TGTGCCAGCAGCTTAGCGCTAATCTCAAATGAGCAGTTCTTC.

This chain uses TRBV27 with TRBJ2-3; unclear D gene. Trimming shortened V by 7 bases and J by 5 bases, and 13 bases separated the two germline ends. In germline, CDR1 is MNHEY, CDR2 SMNVEV (reference sequence). This CDR3 comprises 13 residues. CDR3 bases: TGTGCCAGCACCTCACGCCCGGGAGATACGCAGTATTTT. Its protein is CASTSRPGDTQYF.

This CDR3 is CASSQVGTSIDEQFF. The CDR3, as DNA: TGCGCCAGCAGCCAAGTCGGGACTAGCATCGATGAGCAGTTCTTC. The V and J genes are TRBV4-1 and TRBJ2-1; the match to TRBD2 covers 9 bases. CDR1 is MGHRA and CDR2 is YSYEKL in the germline V gene. The CDR3 runs to 15 residues. After removal of 1 base from V and 8 bases from J, the junction contained 6 bases not matched to a gene.

The gene calls are TRBV5-6 and TRBJ1-3; TRBD1 matches 9 bases. V lost 1 base, J lost 4 bases, and 6 bases stayed unmatched. The CDR3 contains 16 residues. Germline-derived CDR1 and CDR2 are SGHDT and YYEEEE. The CDR3 reads CASSLSRDRAGNTIYF. In DNA form, the CDR3 reads TGTGCCAGCAGCTTGTCCCGGGACAGGGCCGGAAACACCATATATTTT.

This chain links TRBV27 with TRBJ2-2; 7 bases are shared with TRBD1. J was trimmed by 5 bases and V by 0 bases; bases with no gene match: 6. Germline CDR1 is MNHEY and CDR2 is SMNVEV (reference sequence). This CDR3 has 16 amino acids. CDR3 coding DNA: TGTGCCAGCAGTTTATCTCCTGGGACAGTAACCGGGGAGCTGTTTTTT. Protein sequence: CASSLSPGTVTGELFF.

The V and J genes are TRBV6-1 and TRBJ2-5, with 11 positions matching TRBD2. Unmatched junction bases numbered 12, after V lost 2 bases and J lost 13 bases. CDR3 length: 15 residues. Per the germline V gene, CDR1 is MNHNS and CDR2 is SASEGT. The CDR3 DNA is TGTGCCAGCAGTGAAATTCTCTCTAGCGGGAGGTTGGGGTACTTC. It is translated as CASSEILSSGRLGYF.

This chain uses TRBV10-3 with TRBJ2-2; 10 nucleotides line up with TRBD1. Germline V gene sequence: CDR1 ENHRY, CDR2 SYGVKD. The trim removed 6 bases at V and 5 bases at J, leaving 9 bases unmatched. There are 16 residues in the CDR3. The CDR3 spells CAISPETGGDTGELFF. For the CDR3, the DNA is TGTGCCATCAGCCCGGAGACAGGGGGCGATACCGGGGAGCTGTTTTTT.

This clone was picked up one time. For the CDR3, the DNA is TGTGCCAGCAGACTAGGGGGAGTTTCCTACGAGCAGTACTTC. It translates to CASRLGGVSYEQYF. The chain is built from TRBV27 and TRBJ2-7; weak D call: TRBD1 (6 bases). The CDR3 covers 14 residues. Trimming pared 6 bases from V and 1 base from J, leaving 13 bases between. Germline-derived CDR1 and CDR2 are MNHEY and SMNVEV (reference sequence).

V is TRBV9 and J is TRBJ1-1; unclear D gene. Germline V gene data show CDR1 as SGDLS and CDR2 as YYNGEE. Deletions cut 4 bases from V and 11 bases from J, with 15 bases between. There are 12 residues in the CDR3. The CDR3: CASSPSGRDAFF. CDR3 bases: TGTGCCAGCAGCCCAAGCGGGAGAGACGCTTTCTTT.

The chain joins TRBV27 to TRBJ2-2, with 12 bases matching TRBD2. Germline CDR1 reads MNHEY; CDR2 reads SMNVEV (reference sequence). V lost 4 bases, J lost 9 bases, and 6 bases stayed unmatched. CDR3 length: 15 residues. CDR3 region: CASSSGTSGSRELFF. Here the CDR3 DNA reads TGTGCCAGCAGTTCCGGGACTAGCGGGTCGAGGGAGCTGTTTTTT.

The CDR3 nucleotides read TGTGCCAGCAGCTTAGGTGCTGAGACAGGCTTTTCGAACACTGAAGCTTTCTTT. Protein: CASSLGAETGFSNTEAFF. The chain recombines TRBV7-6 with TRBJ1-1; possible D gene TRBD1, 6 bases. Looked up from germline, CDR1 is SGHVS and CDR2 is FNYEAQ. Trimming took off 1 base at V and 1 base at J, with 19 bases between the two ends. This CDR3 has 18 amino acids.

J is TRBJ2-3 and V is TRBV7-3; 9 positions agree with TRBD1. CDR1 is SGHTA, CDR2 FQGTGA, per germline. The trim removed 5 bases at V and 0 bases at J, leaving 18 bases unmatched. The CDR3 covers 20 residues. The chain's CDR3 is CASSQIGGTGLLTSTDTQYF. The CDR3 region has the DNA TGTGCCAGCAGCCAAATAGGGGGGACAGGGTTATTGACTAGCACAGATACGCAGTATTTT.

The CDR3 spells CASSQNLGRLGETQYF. The CDR3 DNA is TGCGCCAGCAGCCAAAACCTAGGGAGGCTGGGAGAGACCCAGTACTTC. The chain uses TRBV4-1 and TRBJ2-5, with D possibly TRBD2 on 6 matching bases. The CDR3 consists of 16 residues. Germline CDR1 is MGHRA and CDR2 is YSYEKL. V was clipped by 2 bases and J by 4 bases, with 17 bases between them.